What follows is one T cell receptor beta chain and its context. The antigen remains undetermined. The CDR3 length is 14 residues. In germline, CDR1 is SNHLY, CDR2 FYNNEI. This specimen belongs to a study of monozygotic twins with inflammatory bowel disease. Study-wide findings and caveats: The co-twins with IBD showed lower TCRbeta diversity (inverse Simpson) than their healthy siblings. It was observed that concordant and discordant twins did not differ in repertoire similarity, possibly given limited power.

Per sample, reverse transcription was split into eight reactions. TCRdb re-analyzed the 5' RACE reads; it lists each CDR3 protein once, without DNA. In total, the table holds hundreds of thousands of distinct CDR3 sequences. The source is a human donor with ulcerative colitis or Crohn's disease, or a healthy co-twin of an affected twin (not recorded which). The chain has TRBV2 and TRBJ2-7; without DNA, the TCRdb call of TRBD1 cannot be checked. The sequenced material came from blood. CDR3 amino acids: CASQTDSESYEQYF.